Reported below is one TCR beta chain. Its antigen specificity is not known. The sample holds no much larger clone one base away, and base qualities are not on file. These data come from a study of T cells in Graves' hyperthyroidism and ophthalmopathy (dated by TCRdb to between 2019 and 2020). Study-wide context: To identify TCR V-J signatures that set the groups apart, the researchers used a discovery cohort of about a hundred patients, made up of under 45 with Graves' ophthalmopathy and about 60 with stable Graves' hyperthyroidism. TCR Vbeta CDR3 sequencing of approximately 140 peripheral blood samples (approximately 44 ophthalmopathy, about 75 hyperthyroidism and some 17 progressor patients) is reported in the paper. After blood sampling, hyperthyroidism patients were treated with methimazole at a starting dose of 30 mg daily, and ophthalmopathy patients were treated with high-dose intravenous methylprednisolone. Prospective prediction of ophthalmopathy was tested in an independent validation cohort consisting of about 19 hyperthyroidism patients and approximately 16 patients who later progressed to ophthalmopathy. For training and testing, the roughly 93 patients in the discovery cohort were randomly divided in a 7:3 ratio. The study also compared thyroid tissue and blood T-cell repertoires from a handful of Graves' hyperthyroidism patients.

What the authors observed across the whole study: No statistical method was used to set the sample size in advance, and investigators knew the group allocation. Most expanded thyroid clonotypes (frequency above 0.001) were also detected in blood, suggesting blood repertoires may reflect thyroid immune responses. Ophthalmopathy was separated from stable hyperthyroidism by a 13 V-J signature model, with around 90% sensitivity and about 81% specificity obtained in cross-validation and 80%/75% obtained in testing. During validation, the model predicted progression to ophthalmopathy a median of roughly six months ahead of onset, with around 71% sensitivity and roughly 75% specificity.

Stable Graves' hyperthyroidism was defined as no progression to ophthalmopathy during 18 months of follow-up. The hyperthyroidism patients were between 18 and 65 years old and newly diagnosed, with a disease duration of less than 2 months. The study excluded patients with uncontrolled infections, other autoimmune diseases, pregnancy or lactation. Clinical symptoms, serum thyroxine and TRAb, thyroid ultrasound, and orbital computed tomography formed the basis for the diagnoses. Trizol reagent was used to extract total RNA, and RNA quality was then checked on an Agilent 2100 Bioanalyzer. The CDR3 spans 15 residues, from the cysteine through the phenylalanine. The CDR3 DNA has 45 bases and is translated from base 1. Ends trimmed: V by 6 bases, J by 5 bases; bases unmatched to a gene: 13. CDR1 is given as SNHLY and CDR2 as FYNNEI, both from the germline V gene. Amplification of TCR beta CDR3 regions was carried out from RNA transcripts. For the first round of RT-PCR on the TCR CDR3, the HTBI primer set was used together with the Qiagen OneStep RT-PCR kit. A second multiplex PCR round built the libraries, followed by size selection and purification. The libraries were sequenced on an Illumina HiSeq2000 using paired-end 100 bp reads. Regarding the original processing steps: SOAPnuke was used to process the raw data, throwing out any read that contained adapters or uncalled bases, had a mean Phred below 15, or lacked an exact constant-primer or identifier match. High-quality paired reads were merged with COPE v1.2.5, and unique nucleotide sequences were defined as clonotypes. MiTCR v1.1 was used to align clonotypes to the IMGT TRBV, TRBD and TRBJ reference segments. The analysis was restricted to V-J combinations with a frequency above 0.0001, which together covered about 99% of the repertoires. The TCS score was defined as the ratio of F50 (clonal expansion) to E x V (chaos), calculated using BLOSUM62-based TCRdist between CDR3 peptides within each V-J. Welch's t-statistics and random forest reduced around 510 V-J features to about 13, which were used in a naive Bayes classifier (R e1071). The Morisita-Horn index was used to measure how similar the thyroid and blood repertoires were. TCRdb passed the public sequencing reads through fastp at Q25 and MiXCR, retaining productive beta sequences. Each record represents a unique CDR3 protein, reported with the most common genes and DNA among its rows. The authors' filters were not applied to this entry. The sample profile shows fewer than 750,000 distinct CDR3 sequences; around 45% of them were found once. The leading ten clones occupy around 8% of the sample.

Input material: peripheral blood or thyroid tissue (not recorded which). This clonotype was obtained from a woman under 30 with Graves' hyperthyroidism. The rearranged chain carries TRBV2 and TRBJ2-7, and 7 junctional nucleotides match TRBD2. The CDR3 protein: CASSYGRNLWDEQYF. The bases are TGTGCCAGCAGCTACGGGAGGAACCTGTGGGACGAGCAGTACTTC.